This TCR beta chain comes out of a study of regulatory T cells in long-lasting Graves disease. As to time point: newly diagnosed GD, antithyroid drugs for less than 3 months. Extracted RNA from PBMCs served as the source of the TCR library. Turning to this clonotype: Its target is unknown.

Points from the study as a whole: Persistent disease samples used TRBV28, TRBJ1-2 and TRBJ2-5 preferentially.

Libraries of TCR beta came from iRepertoire HTBI primers plus Arm-PCR of CDR3 regions. Per the original methods: Looking across samples, the authors found 55 to 80 TRBV and approximately 13 TRBJ segments. From the multiplex PCR reads, TCRdb called clonotypes with MiXCR, one entry per CDR3 protein. The V and J calls, along with clone size, are taken from TCRdb and not from the paper's own processing. The sample consists of 550,000 to 600,000 distinct CDR3 sequences, approximately 16% of them appearing once. Trimming removed 7 bases from V and 2 bases from J, with 21 bases in between. The CDR3 runs to 17 residues. Germline CDR1 MNHNS, CDR2 SASEGT. The sample also formed part of further work on T cells in Graves' hyperthyroidism and ophthalmopathy. That work states: First-round RT-PCR with HTBI primers amplified the TCR CDR3 region.

The sequence was obtained from a man in his late teens or twenties with Graves disease. The chain is built from TRBV6-1 and TRBJ1-5; maybe TRBD1 (5 bases). The starting material was peripheral blood mononuclear cells (PBMCs), obtained at new diagnosis, from a patient treated with antithyroid drugs. In DNA, the CDR3 is TGTGCCAGCACACCCTGGGGCAGGCCTTCTGGCAATCAGCCCCAGCATTTT. Translating gives CASTPWGRPSGNQPQHF.